This T cell receptor (beta chain) comes out of a study of CD8 T cells in ankylosing spondylitis. Researchers built TCR beta libraries using quantitative 5'-RACE with molecular barcodes. TCRdb fed the 5' RACE reads into MiXCR, producing one record per CDR3 protein. The sample holds around 150,000 distinct CDR3 sequences, 15% to 20% seen once. This clonotype was detected only a few times. The germline V and J ends were trimmed by 5 bases and 3 bases, with 11 bases remaining between them. The length of the CDR3 is 13 residues. Germline V gene data show CDR1 as MDHEN and CDR2 as SYDVKM. The origin of this receptor is a male donor with ankylosing spondylitis or in good health (not recorded which). Sequenced: blood, either unsorted or a sorted T cell fraction (not recorded which). The rearrangement joins TRBV28 to TRBJ2-7; D remains unclear. The CDR3 protein is CASSAHLHYEQYF. The DNA of the CDR3 is TGTGCCAGCAGTGCCCATTTACACTACGAGCAGTACTTC.